What follows describes a single T cell receptor beta chain. This sample was taken from a study of T-cell reconstitution after alpha-beta-depleted transplantation in children. Unique molecular identifiers were used to barcode this TCRbeta library. TCRdb re-derived calls from the PCR reads in MiXCR, one entry per CDR3 protein. This repertoire shows about 980,000 distinct CDR3 sequences, roughly 29% found once; its top ten account for about 28%. V dropped 0 bases and J dropped 4 bases, with 17 bases sitting between them. The CDR3 consists of 17 residues. The germline V gene encodes CDR1 SGHTS and CDR2 YDEGEE.

This sequence originates from a boy under two years old who had a stem cell transplant for SCID, so the T cells may come from the graft donor. The input for sequencing was PBMCs, mostly from graft donor cells, taken 360 days after TCRalphabeta/CD19-depleted stem cell transplant. The chain has TRBV5-8 and TRBJ2-1; weak D call: TRBD2 (6 bases). The CDR3: CASSLELGGRLYNEQFF. The CDR3 DNA follows: TGTGCCAGCAGCTTGGAACTCGGGGGACGCCTTTACAATGAGCAGTTCTTC.